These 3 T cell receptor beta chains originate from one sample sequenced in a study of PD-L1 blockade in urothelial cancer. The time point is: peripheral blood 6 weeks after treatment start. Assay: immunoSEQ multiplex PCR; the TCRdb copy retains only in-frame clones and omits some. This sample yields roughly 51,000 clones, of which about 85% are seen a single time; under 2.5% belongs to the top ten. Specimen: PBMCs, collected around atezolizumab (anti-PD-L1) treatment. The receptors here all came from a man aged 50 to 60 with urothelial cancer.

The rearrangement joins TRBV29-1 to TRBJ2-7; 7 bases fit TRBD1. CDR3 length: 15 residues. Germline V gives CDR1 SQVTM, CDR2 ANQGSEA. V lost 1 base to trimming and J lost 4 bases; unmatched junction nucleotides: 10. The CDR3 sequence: CSVEAVEGGPYEQYF. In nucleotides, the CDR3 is TGCAGCGTTGAAGCTGTGGAAGGGGGCCCTTACGAGCAGTACTTC.

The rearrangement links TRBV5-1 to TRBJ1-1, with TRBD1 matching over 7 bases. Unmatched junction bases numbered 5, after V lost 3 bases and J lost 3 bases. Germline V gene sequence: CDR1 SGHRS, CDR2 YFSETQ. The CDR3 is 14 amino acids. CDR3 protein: CASSSGQADTEAFF. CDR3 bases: TGCGCCAGCAGCTCTGGACAGGCAGACACTGAAGCTTTCTTT.

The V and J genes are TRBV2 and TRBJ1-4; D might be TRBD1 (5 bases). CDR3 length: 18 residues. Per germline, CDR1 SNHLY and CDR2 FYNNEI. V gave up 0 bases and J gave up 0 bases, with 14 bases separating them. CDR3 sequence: CASSEALLGGATNEKLFF. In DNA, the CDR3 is TGTGCCAGCAGTGAAGCGCTTCTGGGGGGGGCAACTAATGAAAAACTGTTTTTT.